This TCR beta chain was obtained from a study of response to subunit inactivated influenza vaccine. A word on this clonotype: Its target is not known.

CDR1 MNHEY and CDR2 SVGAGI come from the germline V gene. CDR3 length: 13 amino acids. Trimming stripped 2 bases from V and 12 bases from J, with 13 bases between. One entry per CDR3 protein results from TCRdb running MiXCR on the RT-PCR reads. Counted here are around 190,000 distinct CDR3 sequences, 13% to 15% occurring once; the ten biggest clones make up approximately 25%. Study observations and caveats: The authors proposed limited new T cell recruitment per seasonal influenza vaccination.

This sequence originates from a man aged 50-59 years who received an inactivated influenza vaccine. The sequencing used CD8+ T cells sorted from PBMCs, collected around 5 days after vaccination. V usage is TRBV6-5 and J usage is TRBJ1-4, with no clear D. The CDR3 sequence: CASSYASSKQLFF. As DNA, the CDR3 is TGTGCCAGCAGTTACGCCAGTTCGAAACAACTGTTTTTT.